This T cell receptor beta chain is drawn from a study of OX40 agonist ivuxolimab in advanced cancers. Study details: Partial responses were seen in three patients, one with hepatocellular carcinoma and two with cutaneous melanoma.

Only in-frame clones appear in the TCRdb table, and some are missing; sequencing was by immunoSEQ multiplex PCR. This table holds 9,500 to 12,000 clones, less than 90% found once. Blood samples were obtained at baseline, cycle 4 day 1, and cycle 7 day 1. Study findings and constraints: Low clonal expansion, among the lowest seen, marked partial responders at 0.1-3.0 mg/kg. Relative to CD4+, CD8+ T cells held more expanded clones on average.

Note on this clone: Its target is unknown.

CDR3 length: 17 amino acids. The junction had 10 bases not matched to a gene; V was cut back by 3 bases and J by 4 bases. CDR1 is SGDLS, CDR2 YYNGEE, per germline. The TCR was taken from an adult with an advanced solid tumor such as melanoma, head and neck, liver or kidney cancer. The starting material was CD4+ or CD8+ T cells sorted from blood, obtained in a trial of the OX40 agonist ivuxolimab. J is TRBJ2-1 and V is TRBV9; 10 bases line up with TRBD2. The CDR3 region is CASSATSGLATYNEQFF. In DNA form, the CDR3 reads TGTGCCAGCAGCGCCACCTCGGGACTAGCGACATACAATGAGCAGTTCTTC. The complete variable domain, with remaining parts taken from reference TRBV9 and TRBJ2-1, reads DSGVTQTPKHLITATGQRVTLRCSPRSGDLSVYWYQQSLDQGLQFLIQYYNGEERAKGNILERFSAQQFPDLHSELNLSSLELGDSALYFCASSATSGLATYNEQFFGPGTRLTVL.